This passage covers 26 T cell receptor beta chains from one sample sequenced in a study of OX40 agonist ivuxolimab in advanced cancers. The assay was immunoSEQ multiplex PCR, and TCRdb's table has in-frame clones only and misses some. This table has about 62,000 clones, approximately 80% appearing once. Here the sequenced sample was CD4+ or CD8+ T cells sorted from blood, taken in a trial of the OX40 agonist ivuxolimab. Source of these receptors: an adult with an advanced solid tumor such as melanoma, head and neck, liver or kidney cancer.

The V and J genes are TRBV28 and TRBJ2-7, with 9 bases aligning to TRBD2. V was clipped by 2 bases and J by 10 bases; unmatched bases: 12. Germline values: CDR1 MDHEN, CDR2 SYDVKM. This CDR3 comprises 15 residues. As DNA, the CDR3 is TGTGCCAGCAGTTTAAGTGCGGGAGGGGCTTTGGATCAGTACTTC. Its protein is CASSLSAGGALDQYF.

This clone was detected a few times. This chain joins TRBV19 and TRBJ2-1; tentatively, D is TRBD2 (6 bases). This CDR3 region has 16 residues. V was clipped by 6 bases and J by 2 bases, with 17 bases between them. From germline, CDR1 is LNHDA and CDR2 SQIVND (reference sequence). In nucleotides, the CDR3 is TGTGCCAGTAGAATGGAGGGGCTCGGCGCCTACAATGAGCAGTTCTTC. Translated, it gives CASRMEGLGAYNEQFF.

The chain is built from TRBV27 and TRBJ2-3, with D perhaps TRBD2 (6 bases). Germline CDR1 and CDR2: MNHEY and SMNVEV (reference sequence). The CDR3 has 14 residues. V lost 3 bases to trimming and J lost 0 bases, with 7 bases between them. The CDR3 reads CASSLLASTDTQYF. The DNA of the CDR3 is TGTGCCAGCAGTTTGCTAGCGAGCACAGATACGCAGTATTTT.

The rearrangement uses TRBV11-3 and TRBJ2-1, with D unresolved. CDR3 length equals 14 residues. In germline, CDR1 is SGHNT, CDR2 YENEEA. V was pared by 0 bases and J by 8 bases, with 11 bases between. CDR3 region: CASSLDGLRDEQFF. For the CDR3, the DNA is TGTGCCAGCAGCTTAGACGGGCTACGGGATGAGCAGTTCTTC.

The chain is built from TRBV9 and TRBJ2-5; D remains unclear. The end of the DNA fits TRBJ2-7 better, so the J call may be wrong. Germline V gives CDR1 SGDLS, CDR2 YYNGEE. The CDR3 has 13 amino acids. CDR3 protein: CASSAHSSYEQYF. CDR3 nucleotides: TGTGCCAGCAGCGCCCATAGCTCCTACGAGCAGTACTTC.

J is TRBJ2-4 and V is TRBV5-1, with 7 bases identical to TRBD2. Looked up from germline, CDR1 is SGHRS and CDR2 is YFSETQ. J lost 4 bases, V lost 4 bases, and 8 bases had no gene match. The CDR3 is made up of 15 amino acids. For the CDR3, the DNA is TGCGCCAGCAGCCCAGGATCTAGCGGAAAAAACATTCAGTACTTC. Protein product: CASSPGSSGKNIQYF.

This rearrangement joins TRBV4-3 to TRBJ2-7; 7 bases map to TRBD1. The ends lost 1 base at V and 1 base at J; junction bases unmatched: 13. The germline gives CDR1 LGHNA, CDR2 YSLEER. There are 18 residues in the CDR3. The CDR3 is CASSQASLRDSSSYEQYF. CDR3 in DNA: TGCGCCAGCAGCCAAGCCTCTCTCCGGGACAGCTCTTCCTACGAGCAGTACTTC.

A few counts support this clone. The chain couples TRBV19 to TRBJ2-7, with D possibly TRBD1 on 5 matching bases. Between the trimmed V and J ends, which lost 8 bases and 2 bases, there was a span of 16 bases. This CDR3 contains 14 residues. Germline lookup yields CDR1 LNHDA and CDR2 SQIVND (reference sequence). CDR3 sequence (DNA): TGTGCCAGTTCTCCTCTAGGGGTGGCCTACGAGCAGTACTTC. As protein: CASSPLGVAYEQYF.

V is TRBV27 and J is TRBJ2-1; 13 bases fit TRBD2. Germline values: CDR1 MNHEY, CDR2 SMNVEV (reference sequence). V dropped 7 bases and J dropped 7; count of bases not matched to a gene: 7. This CDR3 region has 15 residues. CDR3 loop: CASTEGTSGENEQFF. The CDR3 nucleotides are TGTGCCAGCACCGAAGGGACTAGCGGGGAGAATGAGCAGTTCTTC.

The gene calls are TRBV19 and TRBJ2-2, with 16 bases fitting TRBD2. Germline assignment: CDR1 LNHDA and CDR2 SQIVND (reference sequence). The CDR3 spans 19 residues. V shed 5 bases and J 6 bases; nucleotides not matched to a gene: 12. The CDR3 is CASSQGTSGRADIPGELFF. The CDR3 DNA reads as TGTGCCAGTAGTCAAGGGACTAGCGGGAGGGCCGATATTCCCGGGGAGCTGTTTTTT.

The rearrangement joins TRBV5-4 to TRBJ2-7; D is undetermined. Trimming left V 0 bases short and J 3 bases short, with 7 bases between. Germline CDR1 SGHNT, CDR2 YYREEE (reference sequence). CDR3 size: 13 residues. CDR3 sequence reads: CASSLDGVYEQYF. In DNA, the CDR3 is TGTGCCAGCAGCTTGGACGGAGTCTACGAGCAGTACTTC.

The chain recombines TRBV4-1 with TRBJ2-7; unclear D gene. Germline lookup yields CDR1 MGHRA and CDR2 YSYEKL. The V and J ends lost 1 base and 4 bases respectively, with 11 bases between them. This CDR3 has 14 amino acids. CDR3 nucleotide sequence: TGCGCCAGCAGCCAAGTCGTAAGCGTATACGAGCAGTACTTC. Amino acid sequence: CASSQVVSVYEQYF.

The chain couples TRBV6-6 to TRBJ2-7, with D possibly TRBD1 on 6 matching bases. There are 13 residues in the CDR3. CDR1 and CDR2 (germline): MNHNY, SVGAGI (reference sequence). V was shortened by 7 bases and J by 2 bases, with 12 bases between the two germline ends. The CDR3 here is CASKGSGAYEQYF. The CDR3 DNA reads TGTGCCAGCAAAGGGTCAGGGGCCTACGAGCAGTACTTC.

The chain employs TRBV4-1 and TRBJ2-7; D possibly corresponds to TRBD2 (7 bases). The CDR3 is made up of 14 amino acids. Germline CDR1 MGHRA, CDR2 YSYEKL. Trimming took off 0 bases at V and 4 bases at J, with 10 bases between the two ends. The CDR3 coding sequence is TGCGCCAGCAGCCAAGATCGGGGGGCGTACGAGCAGTACTTC. The encoded protein is CASSQDRGAYEQYF.

Only a few counts were recorded for this clone. This sequence joins TRBV7-9 and TRBJ1-2; no reliable D call. V lost 1 base and J lost 6, with 12 bases in between. The CDR3 sequence is 14 residues long. Germline V gene lookup returns CDR1 SEHNR and CDR2 FQNEAQ (reference sequence). The CDR3 DNA reads TGTGCCAGCAGCTTAGACGCCCCTATGGATGGCTACACCTTC. Translating it yields CASSLDAPMDGYTF. Full variable domain (rest looked up from reference TRBV7-9 and TRBJ1-2): DTGVSQNPRHKITKRGQNVTFRCDPISEHNRLYWYRQTLGQGPEFLTYFQNEAQLEKSRLLSDRFSAERPKGSFSTLEIQRTEQGDSAMYLCASSLDAPMDGYTFGSGTRLTVV.

The chain has TRBV28 and TRBJ1-1; no clear D. Germline loops: CDR1 MDHEN, CDR2 SYDVKM. This CDR3 is 20 amino acids long. V dropped 2 bases and J dropped 1 base, with 26 bases sitting between them. The CDR3 loop reads CASSLSGRPGPHPQNTEAFF. The CDR3 coding sequence is TGTGCCAGCAGTTTAAGTGGAAGACCGGGCCCCCATCCACAGAACACTGAAGCTTTCTTT. Full variable domain (missing parts from reference TRBV28 and TRBJ1-1): DVKVTQSSRYLVKRTGEKVFLECVQDMDHENMFWYRQDPGLGLRLIYFSYDVKMKEKGDIPEGYSVSREKKERFSLILESASTNQTSMYLCASSLSGRPGPHPQNTEAFFGQGTRLTVV.

The J gene is TRBJ2-1, the V gene TRBV30, with TRBD2 as a possible D gene (6 bases). Germline V lookup: CDR1 GTSNPN, CDR2 SVGIG (reference sequence). Between the trimmed V and J ends, which lost 3 bases and 7 bases, there was a span of 13 bases. The CDR3 is 13 amino acids. The CDR3 protein is CAWSSGVGNEQFF. The CDR3 DNA sequence: TGTGCCTGGAGCTCGGGGGTTGGGAATGAGCAGTTCTTC.

The CDR3 region has the DNA TGTGCCAGCAGCTTAGGGTTCAATCAGCCCCAGCATTTT. Translating it yields CASSLGFNQPQHF. V usage is TRBV11-2 and J usage is TRBJ1-5; D uncertain. Trimming took off 1 base at V and 3 bases at J, with 4 bases between the two ends. The CDR3 is made up of 13 amino acids. Germline CDR1 reads SGHAT; CDR2 reads FQNNGV.

The rearrangement uses TRBV4-3 and TRBJ1-6; perhaps TRBD1 as D (5 bases). Germline V CDR1 and CDR2: LGHNA, YSLEER. There are 16 residues in the CDR3. V lost 8 bases, J lost 0 bases, and 14 bases lay in between. CDR3 amino acids: CASRQQASSYNSPLHF. CDR3 nucleotide sequence: TGCGCCAGCCGTCAACAGGCGAGCTCCTATAATTCACCCCTCCACTTT.

The chain has TRBV5-1 and TRBJ1-1; D is perhaps TRBD1 (5 bases). V gave up 4 bases and J gave up 2 bases, with 12 bases separating them. From germline, CDR1 is SGHRS and CDR2 YFSETQ. The CDR3 is made up of 14 amino acids. The CDR3 is CASSLRTPNTEAFF. CDR3 nucleotides: TGCGCCAGCAGCCTTAGGACACCAAACACTGAAGCTTTCTTT.

In this sample, this clone turned up a few times. The J gene is TRBJ2-4, the V gene TRBV4-1, with D possibly matching TRBD2 (5 bases). The germline V gene has CDR1 MGHRA and CDR2 YSYEKL. The germline V and J ends were trimmed by 7 bases and 1 base, with 11 bases remaining between them. The CDR3 loop spans 14 amino acids. The CDR3 sequence: CASTTTGAKNIQYF. The CDR3 bases are TGCGCCAGCACAACCACGGGGGCCAAAAACATTCAGTACTTC.

CDR3 protein: CASTGEGRRKAFF. As DNA, the CDR3 is TGTGCCAGCACCGGGGAGGGGCGGAGGAAAGCTTTCTTT. The chain carries TRBV2 and TRBJ1-1; the D gene is possibly TRBD1 (5 bases). From germline, CDR1 is SNHLY and CDR2 FYNNEI. V lost 7 bases and J lost 9, with 18 bases in between. The CDR3 sequence is 13 residues long.

This chain links TRBV11-3 with TRBJ2-4; D is possibly TRBD1 (6 bases). This CDR3 is 13 amino acids long. The germline V gene encodes CDR1 SGHNT and CDR2 YENEEA. Trimming removed 3 bases from V and 9 bases from J, with 12 bases in between. The CDR3 nucleotides are TGTGCCAGCAGCTTCATAGGGACATCCATTCAGTACTTC. Its translation: CASSFIGTSIQYF.

The genes are TRBV4-3 and TRBJ2-1; a possible D gene is TRBD2 (6 bases). In germline, CDR1 is LGHNA, CDR2 YSLEER. This CDR3 contains 15 residues. Deletions cut 0 bases from V and 1 base from J, with 7 bases between. The DNA of the CDR3 is TGCGCCAGCAGCCAAGACGCGGGGTCCTACAATGAGCAGTTCTTC. Its protein product is CASSQDAGSYNEQFF.

This chain links TRBV10-3 with TRBJ2-5, with 7 nucleotides matching TRBD2. Looked up from germline, CDR1 is ENHRY and CDR2 is SYGVKD. The CDR3 spans 13 residues. V dropped 8 bases and J dropped 2; count of bases not matched to a gene: 5. CDR3 sequence: CAIGGDSQETQYF. The CDR3 nucleotides read TGTGCCATCGGGGGGGATTCACAAGAGACCCAGTACTTC.

This rearrangement joins TRBV7-2 to TRBJ1-5; tentatively, D is TRBD1 (5 bases). The CDR3 has 16 residues. V was cut by 5 bases and J by 2 bases, with 16 bases left in between. Per the germline V gene, CDR1 is SGHTA and CDR2 is FQGNSA. The DNA of the CDR3 is TGTGCCAGCAGCCCCCGGGGTAGGGGAGGCAATCAGCCCCAGCATTTT. Its protein product is CASSPRGRGGNQPQHF.